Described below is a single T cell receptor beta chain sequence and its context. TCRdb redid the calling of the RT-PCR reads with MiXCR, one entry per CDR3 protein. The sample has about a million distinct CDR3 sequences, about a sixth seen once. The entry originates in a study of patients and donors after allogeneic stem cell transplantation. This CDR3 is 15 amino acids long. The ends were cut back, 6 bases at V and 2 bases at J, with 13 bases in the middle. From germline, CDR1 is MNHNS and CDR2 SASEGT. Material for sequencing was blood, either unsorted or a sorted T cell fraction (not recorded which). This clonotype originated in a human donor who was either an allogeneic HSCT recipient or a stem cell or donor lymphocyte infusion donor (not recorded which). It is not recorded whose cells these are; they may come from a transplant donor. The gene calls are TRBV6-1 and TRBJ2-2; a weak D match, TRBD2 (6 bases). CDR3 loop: CASRSAGINTGELFF. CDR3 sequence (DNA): TGTGCCAGCAGGTCGGCGGGGATAAACACCGGGGAGCTGTTTTTT.